This T cell receptor (beta chain) stems from a study of shared clonotypes between healthy human individuals. A remark on this clone: Its target is not known.

Study conclusions and caveats: An expected dependence of interdonor clonotype sharing on sequencing depth was noted.

Unsorted samples relied on roughly 99 million PBMCs, which served as the source of genomic DNA. CDR1 and CDR2 from the germline V gene are SGHTA and FQGNSA. There are 14 residues in the CDR3. V was cut by 7 bases and J by 8 bases, with 20 bases left in between. The study ran the assay at deep level. This table comes from immunoSEQ multiplex PCR, and its TCRdb copy is limited to in-frame clones, with some not included. The table shows about 560,000 clones, with around 81% occurring only once. This TCR was sampled from a woman aged 40 to 50 in good health. Some clones in this sample may be carry-over from other donors' samples. The sample was PBMCs. The genes are TRBV7-2 and TRBJ1-2; no clear D. The CDR3 protein is CASNPGSDLGGYTF. The CDR3 region has the DNA TGTGCCAGCAATCCGGGGTCGGACTTGGGGGGCTACACCTTC.